These T cell receptor beta chains were read from a single sample in a study of OX40 agonist ivuxolimab in advanced cancers. The assay was immunoSEQ multiplex PCR, and TCRdb's table has in-frame clones only and misses some. The table includes just over 35,000 clones, roughly four fifths detected once. The sample was CD4+ or CD8+ T cells sorted from blood, taken in a trial of the OX40 agonist ivuxolimab. The receptors here all came from an adult with an advanced solid tumor such as melanoma, head and neck, liver or kidney cancer. The CDR3 runs from the conserved cysteine through the conserved F or W. D genes are given only for firm matches. Clone size is given for some rows only: seen once, a few or many times, or a class if the clone is expanded.

CASSITGGLTDTQYF	TGTGCCAGCAGTATTACCGGGGGGCTAACAGATACGCAGTATTTT	.	many	TRBV27	TRBJ2-3
CASSLLAGVATDTQYF	TGTGCCAGCAGCTTACTTGCGGGGGTCGCCACAGATACGCAGTATTTT	TRBD2	once	TRBV7-2	TRBJ2-3
CASSLAGVETQYF	TGTGCCAGCAGCTTAGCGGGGGTCGAGACCCAGTACTTC	.	.	TRBV7-2	TRBJ2-5
CASSWGGQGTYEQYF	TGTGCCAGCAGCTGGGGGGGACAGGGTACTTACGAGCAGTACTTC	TRBD1	.	TRBV5-4	TRBJ2-7
CASSGGSSADTQYF	TGTGCCAGCAGCGGGGGCTCCAGCGCAGATACGCAGTATTTT	.	.	TRBV6-4	TRBJ2-3
CASANVGGTEQFF	TGTGCCTCCGCCAACGTTGGAGGGACGGAGCAGTTCTTC	.	once	TRBV5-4	TRBJ2-1
CASSEWFLGNTEAFF	TGTGCCAGCAGTGAATGGTTTTTGGGGAACACTGAAGCTTTCTTT	.	.	TRBV6-1	TRBJ1-1
CASSPRTGENIQYF	TGTGCCAGCTCACCAAGGACAGGGGAAAACATTCAGTACTTC	TRBD1	once	TRBV18	TRBJ2-4
CASSIRQGEKLFF	TGTGCCAGCAGTATCCGACAGGGAGAAAAACTGTTTTTT	TRBD1	.	TRBV27	TRBJ1-4
CASSPRTSGGPNEQFF	TGCGCCAGCAGCCCACGGACTAGCGGGGGGCCAAATGAGCAGTTCTTC	TRBD2	.	TRBV4-3	TRBJ2-1
CASSLGTGELFF	TGTGCCAGCAGTTTAGGCACCGGGGAGCTGTTTTTT	.	.	TRBV27	TRBJ2-2